These 23 T cell receptor beta chains share one sample of origin, sequenced in a study of shared clonotypes between healthy human individuals. Using immunoSEQ multiplex PCR, the repertoire was profiled, and TCRdb retains in-frame clones only, with some absent. The data hold just over 2,000,000 clones, with roughly 95% observed a single time. The sample consisted of naive CD4+ T cells sorted from blood. As for subset: CD45RA+ positively selected. Receptor source: a man younger than 30 in good health.

The chain uses TRBV6-1 and TRBJ1-4, with D perhaps TRBD1 (6 bases). Trimming took 7 bases from V and 3 from J, leaving 15 bases between them. Germline lookup yields CDR1 MNHNS and CDR2 SASEGT. The CDR3 loop spans 15 amino acids. The CDR3 nucleotides are TGTGCCAGCAAAGCGACAGGTCACTCTAATGAAAAACTGTTTTTT. This gives the protein CASKATGHSNEKLFF.

This sequence joins TRBV7-3 and TRBJ1-5, with D possibly matching TRBD1 (5 bases). V lost 4 bases and J lost 1, with 5 bases in between. This CDR3 contains 13 residues. Germline lookup yields CDR1 SGHTA and CDR2 FQGTGA. CDR3 in DNA: TGTGCCAGCAGCTGGGACAGCAATCAGCCCCAGCATTTT. It codes for CASSWDSNQPQHF.

This clone was observed a handful of times. This chain links TRBV5-1 with TRBJ1-2; D remains ambiguous. Trimming left V 1 base short and J 0 bases short, with 13 bases between. Germline values: CDR1 SGHRS, CDR2 YFSETQ. The CDR3 totals 16 residues. CDR3 residues: CASSLYYSDANYGYTF. The DNA of the CDR3 is TGCGCCAGCAGCTTGTACTACAGTGATGCTAACTATGGCTACACCTTC.

The rearrangement joins TRBV10-3 to TRBJ2-3, with 11 bases aligning to TRBD2. CDR1 ENHRY and CDR2 SYGVKD come from the germline V gene. V shed 6 bases, J shed 5 bases, and the junction held 10 bases outside the gene matches. This CDR3 comprises 16 residues. The CDR3 DNA reads TGTGCCATCAGGGGACTAGCGGCCGGGGGGAAAGATACGCAGTATTTT. Protein: CAIRGLAAGGKDTQYF.

For the CDR3, the DNA is TGCGCCAGCAGCTTGGGGACAGGGGGCCTAAATCAGCCCCAGCATTTT. Translation: CASSLGTGGLNQPQHF. The rearrangement links TRBV5-1 to TRBJ1-5; 11 bases map to TRBD1. This CDR3 region has 16 residues. J gave up 4 bases and V 0 bases, and 3 bases lay outside the gene matches. Germline V gene sequence: CDR1 SGHRS, CDR2 YFSETQ.

This clone was recorded a few times. CDR3 residues: CASSLGGLGSPLHF. The DNA for the CDR3 is TGTGCCAGCAGCTTAGGGGGTCTAGGTTCACCCCTCCACTTT. This chain uses TRBV7-2 with TRBJ1-6; D uncertain. Germline CDR1 and CDR2: SGHTA and FQGNSA. V lost 1 base and J lost 9, with 10 bases in between. CDR3 length: 14 residues.

This clone was seen a single time. This sequence joins TRBV11-2 and TRBJ1-1; D not resolved. The CDR3 has 13 amino acids. Germline lookup yields CDR1 SGHAT and CDR2 FQNNGV. Between the trimmed V and J ends, which lost 8 bases and 2 bases, there was a span of 12 bases. In DNA, the CDR3 is TGTGCCAGCCTGCTGAGGAGCAACACTGAAGCTTTCTTT. This codes for CASLLRSNTEAFF. The full variable domain, its missing parts supplied by reference TRBV11-2 and TRBJ1-1, is EAGVAQSPRYKIIEKRQSVAFWCNPISGHATLYWYQQILGQGPKLLIQFQNNGVVDDSQLPKDRFSAERLKGVDSTLKIQPAKLEDSAVYLCASLLRSNTEAFFGQGTRLTVV.

This clone was observed a single time. V gene TRBV25-1 combines with J gene TRBJ1-2, with TRBD1 matching 8 bases. The length of the CDR3 is 16 residues. CDR1 MGHDK and CDR2 SYGVNS come from the germline V gene. Trimming took 4 bases from V and 3 from J; bases not matched to a gene: 10. The CDR3 protein is CASSGPGQAPDYGYTF. The CDR3 region has the DNA TGTGCCAGCAGTGGCCCGGGACAGGCCCCTGACTATGGCTACACCTTC.

J is TRBJ2-5 and V is TRBV27; D is undetermined. The CDR3 is 13 amino acids. Germline assignment: CDR1 MNHEY and CDR2 SMNVEV (reference sequence). Trimming pared 2 bases from V and 7 bases from J, leaving 11 bases between. CDR3 bases: TGTGCCAGCAGTTTAACACCCGACGGGACCCAGTACTTC. Amino acid sequence: CASSLTPDGTQYF.

V usage is TRBV25-1 and J usage is TRBJ2-5; 8 bases agree with TRBD1. J gave up 4 bases and V 6 bases, and 7 bases lay outside the gene matches. The CDR3 covers 14 residues. The germline gives CDR1 MGHDK, CDR2 SYGVNS. The CDR3 spells CASRFTGGVETQYF. The CDR3 DNA sequence: TGTGCCAGCAGGTTCACAGGGGGTGTAGAGACCCAGTACTTC.

Points on this clone: The same CDR3 can be traced to other DNA sequences in this sample. V gene TRBV7-2 combines with J gene TRBJ2-7; the D gene is possibly TRBD1 (5 bases). This CDR3 spans 13 amino acids. Per germline, CDR1 SGHTA and CDR2 FQGNSA. Trimming stripped 5 bases from V and 0 bases from J, with 8 bases between. The CDR3 region has the DNA TGTGCCAGCAGCAGACAGAGCTCCTACGAGCAGTACTTC. Amino acid sequence: CASSRQSSYEQYF.

The J gene is TRBJ2-7, the V gene TRBV11-3; a weak D match, TRBD2 (6 bases). V lost 0 bases and J lost 0, with 9 bases in between. CDR1 is SGHNT, CDR2 YENEEA, per germline. The CDR3 is 15 residues long. Here the CDR3 DNA reads TGTGCCAGCAGCTTAGAATCGGGGGTCTCCTACGAGCAGTACTTC. Translating it yields CASSLESGVSYEQYF.

This chain connects TRBV28 to TRBJ1-2; TRBD1 is a possible D gene (5 bases). V lost 5 bases and J 4 bases, leaving 17 bases between the germline ends. Germline V gene data show CDR1 as MDHEN and CDR2 as SYDVKM. CDR3 size: 15 residues. This CDR3 is CASSGTGAGGYGYTF. CDR3 nucleotides: TGTGCCAGCAGTGGGACCGGGGCCGGGGGCTATGGCTACACCTTC.

The J gene is TRBJ2-7, the V gene TRBV30, with D uncertain. V was cut by 3 bases and J by 3 bases, with 12 bases left in between. The CDR3 contains 13 residues. The germline V gene encodes CDR1 GTSNPN and CDR2 SVGIG (reference sequence). DNA of the CDR3: TGTGCCTGGAGCGCAAGACGTATCTACGAGCAGTACTTC. Protein product: CAWSARRIYEQYF.

The V gene is TRBV9, the J gene TRBJ2-6; D gene uncertain. The CDR3 extends over 16 amino acids. Germline values: CDR1 SGDLS, CDR2 YYNGEE. V lost 2 bases and J 0 bases, leaving 9 bases between the germline ends. The CDR3 coding sequence is TGTGCCAGCAGCGTTAGCCCGATCTCTGGGGCCAACGTCCTGACTTTC. Its translation is CASSVSPISGANVLTF. Together with reference TRBV9 and TRBJ2-6, the CDR3 gives the full variable domain: DSGVTQTPKHLITATGQRVTLRCSPRSGDLSVYWYQQSLDQGLQFLIQYYNGEERAKGNILERFSAQQFPDLHSELNLSSLELGDSALYFCASSVSPISGANVLTFGAGSRLTVL.

V usage is TRBV5-6 and J usage is TRBJ1-2; 8 positions match TRBD1. In germline, CDR1 is SGHDT, CDR2 YYEEEE. The CDR3 spans 11 residues. V trimming: 4 bases; J trimming: 8 bases; junction bases outside the gene matches: 1. This chain's CDR3 is CASSRDRGYTF. Here the CDR3 DNA reads TGTGCCAGCAGCCGGGACAGGGGCTACACCTTC.

The chain recombines TRBV2 with TRBJ1-3; D call uncertain. Trimming took 5 bases from V and 0 from J, leaving 11 bases between them. This CDR3 is built from 15 residues. The germline V gene has CDR1 SNHLY and CDR2 FYNNEI. The DNA for the CDR3 is TGTGCCAGCAGTACGACGGGAAGCTCTGGAAACACCATATATTTT. Translated, it gives CASSTTGSSGNTIYF.

This chain connects TRBV7-9 to TRBJ2-3; 7 bases align to TRBD1. Per the germline V gene, CDR1 is SEHNR and CDR2 is FQNEAQ (reference sequence). The CDR3 sequence is 15 residues long. J lost 1 base, V lost 5 bases, and 6 bases had no gene match. CDR3 coding DNA: TGTGCCAGCAGCGAGGGACAGCCAGGCACAGATACGCAGTATTTT. Translating it yields CASSEGQPGTDTQYF.

The chain couples TRBV27 to TRBJ1-4, with 8 nucleotides matching TRBD1. The CDR3 length is 18 residues. CDR1 and CDR2 from the germline V gene are MNHEY and SMNVEV (reference sequence). With V trimmed by 4 bases and J by 2 bases, 12 bases remained unmatched. The CDR3 spells CASSSLTGVLLTNEKLFF. The CDR3 nucleotides read TGTGCCAGCAGTTCGTTGACAGGGGTCCTACTTACTAATGAAAAACTGTTTTTT.

The rearrangement joins TRBV7-3 to TRBJ1-1; 8 bases are a match to TRBD1. The junction had 6 bases not matched to a gene; V was cut back by 5 bases and J by 7 bases. The germline gives CDR1 SGHTA, CDR2 FQGTGA. There are 13 residues in the CDR3. The CDR3 region is CASSPDRAGEAFF. CDR3 coding DNA: TGTGCCAGCAGCCCGGACAGGGCGGGTGAAGCTTTCTTT.

The chain recombines TRBV25-1 with TRBJ1-2; no clear D. V was trimmed by 2 bases and J by 7 bases, leaving 8 bases between them. Looked up from germline, CDR1 is MGHDK and CDR2 is SYGVNS. The CDR3 loop spans 12 amino acids. Written as DNA, the CDR3 is TGTGCCAGCAGTGAAGCAGGATCTGGCTACACCTTC. Protein product: CASSEAGSGYTF.

The chain combines TRBV19 with TRBJ2-3, with D possibly matching TRBD2 (6 bases). The CDR3 extends over 16 amino acids. Germline V lookup: CDR1 LNHDA, CDR2 SQIVND (reference sequence). Trimming left V 4 bases short and J 8 bases short, with 22 bases between. The CDR3 DNA is TGTGCCAGTAGTACCTCAACCGGGGTCCCCGGGGGTACGCAGTATTTT. It translates to CASSTSTGVPGGTQYF.

V usage is TRBV5-1 and J usage is TRBJ2-7; TRBD2 is a possible D gene (6 bases). The CDR3 loop spans 15 amino acids. Germline-derived CDR1 and CDR2 are SGHRS and YFSETQ. V lost 3 bases to trimming and J lost 3 bases, with 16 bases between them. The CDR3, as DNA: TGCGCCAGCAGCTCCGGGACTCCTCTCCTCTACGAGCAGTACTTC. This codes for CASSSGTPLLYEQYF.